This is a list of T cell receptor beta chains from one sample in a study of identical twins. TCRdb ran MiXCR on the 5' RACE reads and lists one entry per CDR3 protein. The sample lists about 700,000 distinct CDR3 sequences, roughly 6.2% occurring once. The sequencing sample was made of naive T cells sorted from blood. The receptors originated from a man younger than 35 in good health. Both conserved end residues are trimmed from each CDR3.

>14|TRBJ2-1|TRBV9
ASSVGGGSSNNEQF
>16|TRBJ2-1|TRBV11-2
ASSPRTGGNILYNEQF
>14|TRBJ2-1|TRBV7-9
ASSRRTSGRSNEQF
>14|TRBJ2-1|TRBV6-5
ASSYHTSGRGNEQF
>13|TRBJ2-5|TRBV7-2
ASSFSGNRQETQY
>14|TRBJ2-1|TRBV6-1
ASRVSSALSYNEQF
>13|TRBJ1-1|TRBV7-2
ASTRSGTVNTEAF
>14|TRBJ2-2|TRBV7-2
ASSLSRATNTGELF
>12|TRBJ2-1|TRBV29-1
SVGELVAYNEQF
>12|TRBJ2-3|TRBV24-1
ATSPGSVTDTQY
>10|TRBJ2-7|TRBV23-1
ASSWQGGEQY
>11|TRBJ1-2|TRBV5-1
ASSLQQRSGYT
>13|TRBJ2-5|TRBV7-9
ASSLAWTDQETQY
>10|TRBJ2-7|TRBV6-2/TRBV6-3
ASSQSQDEQY
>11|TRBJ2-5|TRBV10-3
AISEEVKETQY
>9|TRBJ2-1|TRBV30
AWRKRSGQF
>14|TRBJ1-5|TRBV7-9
ASSLAGTGKNQPQH
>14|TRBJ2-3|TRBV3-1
ASSLGEGRATDTQY
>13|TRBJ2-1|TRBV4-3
ASSQGYSSYNEQF
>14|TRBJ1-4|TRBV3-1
ASSYSTGSLGEKLF
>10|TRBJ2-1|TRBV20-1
SARDSGNEQF
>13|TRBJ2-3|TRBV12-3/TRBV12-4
ASSFLVGGTDTQY
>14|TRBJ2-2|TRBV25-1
ATNAPGPGRTGELF
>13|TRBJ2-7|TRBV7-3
ASSLSSDTSYEQY
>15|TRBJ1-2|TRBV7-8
ASSRARIGTGAVGYT
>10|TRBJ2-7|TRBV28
ASADRAYEQY
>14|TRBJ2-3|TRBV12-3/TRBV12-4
ASRPTSGRGTDTQY
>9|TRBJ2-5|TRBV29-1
SVGRQETQY
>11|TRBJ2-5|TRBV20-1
SAEDYLAGDPY
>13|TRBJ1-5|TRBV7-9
ASSSTAFSNQPQH
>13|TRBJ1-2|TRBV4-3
ASSQDSGLYGGYT
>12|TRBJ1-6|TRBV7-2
ASSPGTPQPPLH
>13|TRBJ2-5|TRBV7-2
ASSLGSRGQETQY
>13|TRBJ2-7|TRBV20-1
SARSEGQFFYEQY
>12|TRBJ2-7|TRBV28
ASSFTSGTYEQY
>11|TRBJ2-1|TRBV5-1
ASSLGYENEQF
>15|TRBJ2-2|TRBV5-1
ASSAWTGGADTGELF
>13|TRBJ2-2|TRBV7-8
ASSRPLGGHGELF
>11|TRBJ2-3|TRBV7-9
ASSYLDTDTQY